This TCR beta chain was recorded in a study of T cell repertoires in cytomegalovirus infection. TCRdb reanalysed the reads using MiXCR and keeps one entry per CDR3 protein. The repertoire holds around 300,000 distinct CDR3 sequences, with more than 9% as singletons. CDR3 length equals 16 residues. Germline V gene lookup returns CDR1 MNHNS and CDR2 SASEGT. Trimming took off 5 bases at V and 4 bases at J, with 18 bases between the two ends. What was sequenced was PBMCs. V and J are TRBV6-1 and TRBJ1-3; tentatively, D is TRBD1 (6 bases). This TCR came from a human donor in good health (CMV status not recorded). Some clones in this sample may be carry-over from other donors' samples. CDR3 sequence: CASSLSNRVAGNTIYF. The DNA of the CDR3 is TGTGCCAGCAGTTTATCCAACAGGGTAGCAGGAAACACCATATATTTT.